This T cell receptor (beta chain) was obtained from a study of blood T cell repertoires in COVID-19. In the original workflow: Quantification of nucleated cells was approximated via reference gene primer amplification. Sequencing used immunoSEQ multiplex PCR; TCRdb keeps in-frame clones, though not all of them. That table is the source of V, J and clone size, and D and trimming were worked out from the DNA. Of about 390,000 clones listed, around nine tenths are singletons. The study recruited people aged about 18 to 90 years across about two dozen US areas. The clonotype originates from a woman between 45 and 60 years old who had recovered from COVID-19. The sequenced sample was PBMCs or T cells enriched from blood (not recorded which).

CDR3 sequence reads: CAISSAGTNYEQYF. The CDR3 DNA reads as TGTGCCATCTCCTCGGCAGGCACCAACTACGAGCAGTACTTC. The chain employs TRBV6-5 and TRBJ2-7, with D uncertain. V gave up 10 bases and J gave up 3 bases, with 19 bases separating them. The CDR3 is 14 amino acids. Germline assignment: CDR1 MNHEY and CDR2 SVGAGI.